This T cell receptor beta chain was observed in a study of control samples from healthy donors and cancer patients. Trimming stripped 4 bases from V and 4 bases from J, with 14 bases between. CDR1 is SGHDT and CDR2 is YYEEEE in the germline V gene. This CDR3 has 14 amino acids. Method: immunoSEQ multiplex PCR; TCRdb's copy keeps in-frame clones and lacks some. The sample yields tens of thousands of clones, around 86% seen once. The source is a woman between 50 and 59 years old with colorectal cancer. V and J are TRBV5-6 and TRBJ1-2; D is ambiguous. The sample was PBMCs. In nucleotides, the CDR3 is TGTGCCAGCAGCCCCTCGCCGTCTAGCTATGGCTACACCTTC. It specifies CASSPSPSSYGYTF.